Listed below are T cell receptor beta chains from one sample, sequenced in a study of CD8+ T cells in alopecia areata. The assay was immunoSEQ multiplex PCR, and TCRdb's table has in-frame clones only and misses some. The sample consists of 210,000 or so clones, just over 65% of them appearing once. The material was CD4+ T cells sorted from blood, obtained at week 44, from a patient treated with tofacitinib. Receptor source: a human donor with alopecia areata. Each CDR3 is given with its conserved first and last residue. The D gene is left open where the match is weak. The size field is filled for only some rows; it gives once, few, many or a size class.

V,J,D,size,DNA,CDR3
TRBV27,TRBJ2-5,-,-,TGTGCCAGCAGCCCCCAAGAGACCCAGTACTTC,CASSPQETQYF
TRBV7-8,TRBJ1-1,-,-,TGTGCCAGCAGCCAAACCAGGGGGAACACTGAAGCTTTCTTT,CASSQTRGNTEAFF
TRBV7-2,TRBJ2-2,-,-,TGTGCCAGCAGCTTACAGGGCTCTGGCACCGGGGAGCTGTTTTTT,CASSLQGSGTGELFF
TRBV5-4,TRBJ1-2,TRBD1,-,TGTGCCAGCAGCCGACAGGGGGCAAGAGGCTACACCTTC,CASSRQGARGYTF
TRBV5-1,TRBJ1-1,TRBD1,-,TGCGCCAGCAGCAACAGGGGGCATATGAACACTGAAGCTTTCTTT,CASSNRGHMNTEAFF
TRBV30,TRBJ1-2,-,-,TGTGCCTGGGGGTCCGCTGGCTACACCTTC,CAWGSAGYTF
TRBV9,TRBJ1-1,-,-,TGTGCCAGCAGCCCAGGGTTTTACACTGAAGCTTTCTTT,CASSPGFYTEAFF
TRBV29-1,TRBJ2-7,-,-,TGCAGCGTTCGGGGGACGGTGCTCTACGAGCAGTACTTC,CSVRGTVLYEQYF
TRBV30,TRBJ2-7,-,-,TGTGCCTGGAGTTTAGGACCCTACGAGCAGTACTTC,CAWSLGPYEQYF
TRBV5-5,TRBJ1-1,TRBD1,few,TGTGCCACAAGGACAGGGGGTAGAGACACTGAAGCTTTCTTT,CATRTGGRDTEAFF
TRBV30,TRBJ2-3,-,-,TGTGCCTGGACCATACTAAGCACAGATACGCAGTATTTT,CAWTILSTDTQYF
TRBV29-1,TRBJ1-1,-,once,TGCAGCGTTGACAGGGGTAACACTGAAGCTTTCTTT,CSVDRGNTEAFF
TRBV27,TRBJ1-2,TRBD1,-,TGTGCCAGCAGCGCCGGACAGGACCTCCTCTATGGCTACACCTTC,CASSAGQDLLYGYTF
TRBV7-2,TRBJ1-5,-,-,TGTGCCAGCAGCTTAGCGGGGATCAATCAGCCCCAGCATTTT,CASSLAGINQPQHF
TRBV5-6,TRBJ2-2,-,-,TGTGCCAGCAGCTTGGACTTGGGGAACACCGGGGAGCTGTTTTTT,CASSLDLGNTGELFF
TRBV28,TRBJ1-2,TRBD1,once,TGTGCCAGCAGATTCACAGGGGTATATGGCTACACCTTC,CASRFTGVYGYTF
TRBV5-6,TRBJ1-1,-,-,TGTGCCAGCAGCCCCAACAGGGAACAAGCTTTCTTT,CASSPNREQAFF
TRBV2,TRBJ1-2,-,-,TGTGCCAGCAGTGAACGAGGGGATGGCTACACCTTC,CASSERGDGYTF
TRBV27,TRBJ1-2,-,-,TGTGCCAGCAGTCCCAGGAGCCCCAACTATGGCTACACCTTC,CASSPRSPNYGYTF
TRBV7-7,TRBJ2-1,-,-,TGTGCCAGCAGCTTAGATCCACGGAATGAGCAGTTCTTC,CASSLDPRNEQFF
TRBV11-2,TRBJ2-5,-,-,TGTGCCAGCAGGTCGCCCGGGAGGCACAGGGGAGAGACCCAGTACTTC,CASRSPGRHRGETQYF
TRBV19,TRBJ1-2,-,-,TGTGCCAGTAGTTCCGATGGGCTTTCAGGTGGCTACACCTTC,CASSSDGLSGGYTF
TRBV2,TRBJ1-2,TRBD1,-,TGTGCCAGCAGTTTACAGGGGGCGAGCAACTATGGCTACACCTTC,CASSLQGASNYGYTF
TRBV29-1,TRBJ1-1,-,-,TGCAGCGCCCTAACGTGGACGAACACTGAAGCTTTCTTT,CSALTWTNTEAFF